The 26 T cell receptor beta chains reported below all come from one sample, sequenced in a study of tumor-infiltrating lymphocytes in localized non-small cell lung cancer. Assay used: immunoSEQ multiplex PCR; TCRdb lists only in-frame clones, some missing. The table includes about 10,000 clones, about 70% detected once. The specimen was lung tumor tissue. The origin of the receptors is a human donor with non-small cell lung cancer.

This clone was counted a few times. The gene calls are TRBV5-1 and TRBJ1-3, with no clear D. The CDR3 consists of 14 residues. Trimming took 4 bases from V and 0 from J, leaving 8 bases between them. From germline, CDR1 is SGHRS and CDR2 YFSETQ. Written as DNA, the CDR3 is TGCGCCAGCAGCCTGGTAGGCTCTGGAAACACCATATATTTT. This encodes CASSLVGSGNTIYF.

This chain uses TRBV5-4 with TRBJ1-2; 8 bases line up with TRBD1. Losses at the gene ends were 0 bases for V and 8 bases for J; bases not matched to a gene: 12. CDR3 size: 16 residues. Germline V lookup: CDR1 SGHNT, CDR2 YYREEE (reference sequence). The CDR3 DNA sequence: TGTGCCAGCAGCTTGGTAGGAGCCGACAGGGGCGGGGGCTACACCTTC. It is translated as CASSLVGADRGGGYTF.

The chain links TRBV4-1 to TRBJ1-2, with D unresolved. This CDR3 is 12 amino acids long. The germline gives CDR1 MGHRA, CDR2 YSYEKL. Trimming cost V 0 bases and J 7 bases, with 6 bases left between them. The CDR3 reads CASSQDWSGYTF. The CDR3 region has the DNA TGCGCCAGCAGCCAAGATTGGAGTGGCTACACCTTC.

J is TRBJ1-1 and V is TRBV9; 8 positions agree with TRBD1. V gave up 4 bases and J gave up 7 bases; unmatched junction bases: 12. Germline values: CDR1 SGDLS, CDR2 YYNGEE. CDR3 length: 15 residues. Here the CDR3 DNA reads TGTGCCAGCAGCCCCCGACAGGGGAGAGAAAATGAAGCTTTCTTT. Protein sequence: CASSPRQGRENEAFF.

The rearrangement links TRBV19 to TRBJ1-1; D is possibly TRBD1 (5 bases). V was shortened by 2 bases and J by 2 bases, with 6 bases between the two germline ends. This CDR3 contains 13 residues. Per the germline V gene, CDR1 is LNHDA and CDR2 is SQIVND (reference sequence). In DNA, the CDR3 is TGTGCCAGTAGTATACAGGGCAACACTGAAGCTTTCTTT. As protein: CASSIQGNTEAFF.

This clone has a handful of counts. The chain carries TRBV4-1 and TRBJ1-1, with D tentatively TRBD1 (6 bases). CDR1 is MGHRA, CDR2 YSYEKL, per germline. This CDR3 spans 12 amino acids. Trimming took off 0 bases at V and 10 bases at J, with 9 bases between the two ends. The CDR3 bases are TGCGCCAGCAGCCAAGATCAGGGGAGAGCTTTCTTT. Amino acid sequence: CASSQDQGRAFF.

The gene calls are TRBV2 and TRBJ1-1; no definite D call. Germline CDR1 and CDR2: SNHLY and FYNNEI. The CDR3 contains 14 residues. The V end lost 6 bases, the J end lost 1 base, and 12 bases lay between the germline ends. CDR3 nucleotides: TGTGCCAGCAGGACTCGACGGGAGAACACTGAAGCTTTCTTT. This codes for CASRTRRENTEAFF.

This clone was seen just once. The chain combines TRBV5-1 with TRBJ2-1; no clear D gene. Germline-derived CDR1 and CDR2 are SGHRS and YFSETQ. This CDR3 is built from 14 residues. V was pared by 1 base and J by 0 bases, with 5 bases between. In DNA, the CDR3 is TGCGCCAGCAGCTTGACCTTCTCCTACAATGAGCAGTTCTTC. Its protein is CASSLTFSYNEQFF.

This clone turned up a few times. The gene calls are TRBV7-2 and TRBJ2-1; 15 bases are a match to TRBD2. V lost 3 bases to trimming and J lost 0 bases; unmatched junction nucleotides: 6. Germline assignment: CDR1 SGHTA and CDR2 FQGNSA. There are 19 residues in the CDR3. CDR3 DNA: TGTGCCAGCAGCTTCTCCGGGACTAGCGGGGGGTTCTCCTACAATGAGCAGTTCTTC. As protein: CASSFSGTSGGFSYNEQFF.

This clone was picked up one time. V and J are TRBV6-1 and TRBJ2-3, with a weak D call TRBD1 (6 bases). The CDR3 is 14 amino acids. Between the trimmed V and J ends, which lost 4 bases and 0 bases, there was a span of 8 bases. Germline loops: CDR1 MNHNS, CDR2 SASEGT. The chain's CDR3 is CASSVGQSTDTQYF. The CDR3 DNA is TGTGCCAGCAGTGTAGGACAGAGCACAGATACGCAGTATTTT.

This chain connects TRBV6-1 to TRBJ2-2, with unresolved D. This CDR3 spans 13 amino acids. V was pared by 2 bases and J by 4 bases, with 5 bases between. In germline, CDR1 is MNHNS, CDR2 SASEGT. The CDR3 DNA follows: TGTGCCAGCAGTGAACAGTTCACCGGGGAGCTGTTTTTT. Protein sequence: CASSEQFTGELFF.

The chain is built from TRBV2 and TRBJ1-6; unclear D gene. Germline V lookup: CDR1 SNHLY, CDR2 FYNNEI. Trimming removed 1 base from V and 3 bases from J, with 1 base in between. There are 13 residues in the CDR3. CDR3 nucleotides: TGTGCCAGCAGTGAAGTCTATAATTCACCCCTCCACTTT. This gives the protein CASSEVYNSPLHF.

This chain connects TRBV19 to TRBJ2-7, with a weak D call TRBD1 (5 bases). The CDR3 contains 13 residues. Trimming left V 7 bases short and J 0 bases short, with 10 bases between. The germline gives CDR1 LNHDA, CDR2 SQIVND (reference sequence). The CDR3 nucleotides read TGTGCCAGTACCCCTAGGGGCTCCTACGAGCAGTACTTC. Residues: CASTPRGSYEQYF.

Points on this clone: Additional DNA sequences in this sample encode the identical CDR3. The rearrangement uses TRBV5-1 and TRBJ2-5; 15 bases map to TRBD2. Per the germline V gene, CDR1 is SGHRS and CDR2 is YFSETQ. The CDR3 covers 15 residues. Trimming cost V 4 bases and J 4 bases; bases outside gene matches: 2. The CDR3 bases are TGCGCCAGCAGCCCGGGACTAGCGGGGGGAGAGACCCAGTACTTC. Its protein is CASSPGLAGGETQYF.

The J gene is TRBJ1-1, the V gene TRBV5-4, with 8 positions matching TRBD1. The CDR3 loop spans 17 amino acids. Germline CDR1 is SGHNT and CDR2 is YYREEE (reference sequence). V dropped 2 bases and J dropped 5; count of bases not matched to a gene: 14. CDR3 in DNA: TGTGCCAGCAGCTTCGCCTTCGGACAGGGAGTCGGTACTGAAGCTTTCTTT. Translation: CASSFAFGQGVGTEAFF.

The chain links TRBV6-4 to TRBJ2-3; D perhaps matches TRBD2 (6 bases). Per germline, CDR1 MRHNA and CDR2 SNTAGT. The CDR3 is made up of 13 amino acids. V lost 5 bases and J 5 bases, leaving 11 bases between the germline ends. The CDR3 region is CASSPRGGDTQYF. The CDR3 DNA sequence: TGTGCCAGCAGTCCTCGGGGAGGAGATACGCAGTATTTT.

This clone rates as large. V gene TRBV29-1 combines with J gene TRBJ1-1; D gene uncertain. There are 12 residues in the CDR3. V was cut by 3 bases and J by 1 base, with 6 bases left in between. The V gene's germline CDR1 is SQVTM and CDR2 ANQGSEA. The CDR3 loop is CSVDRKNTEAFF. CDR3 in DNA: TGCAGCGTTGACAGGAAGAACACTGAAGCTTTCTTT.

The rearrangement joins TRBV19 to TRBJ2-7; 9 bases map to TRBD1. The J segment lost 2 bases and the V segment lost 9 bases, leaving 5 bases of the junction unmatched. The CDR3 runs 13 residues. Germline V gives CDR1 LNHDA, CDR2 SQIVND (reference sequence). DNA of the CDR3: TGTGCCAGCGGGACAGGGACCACCTACGAGCAGTACTTC. Residues: CASGTGTTYEQYF.

The rearrangement uses TRBV28 and TRBJ2-7; no definite D call. Trimming took off 7 bases at V and 0 bases at J, with 13 bases between the two ends. This CDR3 region has 14 residues. CDR1 MDHEN and CDR2 SYDVKM come from the germline V gene. This chain's CDR3 is CASKGFLGSYEQYF. The CDR3 DNA is TGTGCCAGCAAAGGATTCCTCGGCTCCTACGAGCAGTACTTC.

By frequency in the sample, this clone is medium-sized (0.01 to 0.1%). The chain carries TRBV9 and TRBJ2-2; a possible D gene is TRBD2 (5 bases). Trimming pared 0 bases from V and 6 bases from J, leaving 12 bases between. The CDR3 length is 15 residues. The V gene's germline CDR1 is SGDLS and CDR2 YYNGEE. DNA of the CDR3: TGTGCCAGCAGCGTAGAGGACGGGGAATCCGGGGAGCTGTTTTTT. Translating gives CASSVEDGESGELFF. The complete variable domain, with remaining parts taken from reference TRBV9 and TRBJ2-2, reads DSGVTQTPKHLITATGQRVTLRCSPRSGDLSVYWYQQSLDQGLQFLIQYYNGEERAKGNILERFSAQQFPDLHSELNLSSLELGDSALYFCASSVEDGESGELFFGEGSRLTVL.

The chain uses TRBV7-2 and TRBJ1-5; D gene unclear. V was trimmed by 10 bases and J by 3 bases, leaving 13 bases between them. Germline lookup yields CDR1 SGHTA and CDR2 FQGNSA. The CDR3 contains 13 residues. In DNA form, the CDR3 reads TGTGCCACCGGGATTTCCAACAATCAGCCCCAGCATTTT. Amino acid sequence: CATGISNNQPQHF.

The chain employs TRBV7-9 and TRBJ2-2; a weak D match, TRBD1 (6 bases). The germline V gene has CDR1 SEHNR and CDR2 FQNEAQ (reference sequence). The germline V and J ends were trimmed by 3 bases and 0 bases, with 17 bases remaining between them. The CDR3 covers 18 residues. CDR3 region: CASSFPVGQNTNTGELFF. The CDR3 DNA is TGTGCCAGCAGCTTTCCAGTCGGACAGAATACGAACACCGGGGAGCTGTTTTTT.

V is TRBV29-1 and J is TRBJ2-3, with 14 bases matching TRBD2. The CDR3 consists of 15 residues. V shed 4 bases and J 4 bases; nucleotides not matched to a gene: 4. CDR1 and CDR2 from the germline V gene are SQVTM and ANQGSEA. CDR3 in amino acids: CSVAGLAGAPDTQYF. In nucleotides, the CDR3 is TGCAGCGTTGCGGGACTAGCGGGGGCCCCAGATACGCAGTATTTT.

The chain recombines TRBV7-6 with TRBJ1-5; a possible D gene is TRBD1 (6 bases). The CDR3 has 16 amino acids. Trimming stripped 1 base from V and 0 bases from J, with 10 bases between. Per the germline V gene, CDR1 is SGHVS and CDR2 is FNYEAQ. DNA of the CDR3: TGTGCCAGCAGCTTAGTCGGGACAACTAGCAATCAGCCCCAGCATTTT. Amino acids: CASSLVGTTSNQPQHF.

The chain couples TRBV5-6 to TRBJ1-5, with TRBD1 identical over 7 bases. CDR3 length: 15 amino acids. Per germline, CDR1 SGHDT and CDR2 YYEEEE. The J segment lost 1 base and the V segment lost 0 bases, leaving 1 base of the junction unmatched. The CDR3 loop is CASSLAGGSNQPQHF. CDR3 sequence (DNA): TGTGCCAGCAGCTTGGCAGGGGGGAGCAATCAGCCCCAGCATTTT. The full variable domain, rest sourced from reference TRBV5-6 and TRBJ1-5, is DAGVTQSPTHLIKTRGQQVTLRCSPKSGHDTVSWYQQALGQGPQFIFQYYEEEERQRGNFPDRFSGHQFPNYSSELNVNALLLGDSALYLCASSLAGGSNQPQHFGDGTRLSIL.

In its sample, this clone was seen once. The chain uses TRBV5-1 and TRBJ2-4, with 9 positions matching TRBD1. CDR3 length: 17 amino acids. The germline V gene has CDR1 SGHRS and CDR2 YFSETQ. V trimming: 4 bases; J trimming: 8 bases; junction bases outside the gene matches: 16. The CDR3 region is CASSPTYPDRGGDIQYF. CDR3 in DNA: TGCGCCAGCAGCCCCACATACCCGGACAGGGGAGGGGACATTCAGTACTTC.